Below, 32 T cell receptor beta chains from the same sample are listed, as sequenced in a study of T cells in Graves' hyperthyroidism and ophthalmopathy. Authors of the study amplified TCR beta CDR3 regions from RNA transcripts. First-round RT-PCR targeting the TCR CDR3 was performed with the HTBI primer set. TCRdb analysed the multiplex PCR reads with MiXCR anew, one entry per CDR3 protein. The sample carries 270,000 or so distinct CDR3 sequences, 20% to 25% recorded once. The sample taken for sequencing was blood. These TCRs come from a man aged 40-49 years with Graves' hyperthyroidism that later progressed to Graves' ophthalmopathy.

The CDR3 sequence is CASSLAGHYEQYF. CDR3 in DNA: TGCGCCAGCAGCTTGGCGGGACACTACGAGCAGTACTTC. The V and J genes are TRBV5-1 and TRBJ2-7; D possibly corresponds to TRBD1 (6 bases). The V gene's germline CDR1 is SGHRS and CDR2 YFSETQ. The CDR3 consists of 13 residues. V was pared by 0 bases and J by 3 bases, with 7 bases between.

There are many counts of this clonotype. The V call is TRBV28, the J call TRBJ2-7; 8 nucleotides agree with TRBD1. With 10 bases clipped from V and 7 bases from J, the junction kept 15 bases outside the gene matches. The CDR3 extends over 14 amino acids. Germline values: CDR1 MDHEN, CDR2 SYDVKM. Here the CDR3 DNA reads TGTGCCACCTCAGGGGCAGGGGGCGCTTGGGAGCAGTACTTC. Translating gives CATSGAGGAWEQYF.

This clonotype has only a few counts. As DNA, the CDR3 is TGTGCCAGCAGTTTAGCCCCCCTTCCGGTGACAGATAACTATGGCTACACCTTC. Protein sequence: CASSLAPLPVTDNYGYTF. The chain uses TRBV12-3 or TRBV12-4 and TRBJ1-2; the D gene is possibly TRBD1 (5 bases). The CDR3 sequence is 18 residues long. V dropped 0 bases and J dropped 1 base, with 18 bases sitting between them.

This chain uses TRBV6-1 with TRBJ2-7; TRBD1 matches 9 bases. V shed 6 bases and J 5 bases; nucleotides not matched to a gene: 11. The CDR3 contains 15 residues. Germline lookup yields CDR1 MNHNS and CDR2 SASEGT. The DNA of the CDR3 is TGTGCCAGCAGGAAGTGGGGACAGGGTGGGGACGAGCAGTACTTC. The encoded protein is CASRKWGQGGDEQYF.

This clonotype was counted at least ten times. V and J are TRBV20-1 and TRBJ2-7, with D tentatively TRBD1 (6 bases). Germline V gives CDR1 DFQATT, CDR2 SNEGSKA (reference sequence). CDR3 length: 11 residues. V was pared by 4 bases and J by 3 bases, with 7 bases between. This CDR3 is CSAMTGYEQYF. CDR3 in DNA: TGCAGTGCTATGACAGGCTACGAGCAGTACTTC.

Ten or more counts support this clonotype. The chain is built from TRBV3-1 and TRBJ1-5; the D gene is possibly TRBD1 (6 bases). This CDR3 is built from 14 residues. Germline CDR1 is LGHDT and CDR2 is YNNKEL (reference sequence). With 3 bases removed from V and 5 bases from J, the gap between germline ends came to 11 bases. CDR3 residues: CASSQRTGYQPQHF. Here the CDR3 DNA reads TGTGCCAGCAGCCAGAGAACAGGGTATCAGCCCCAGCATTTT.

This clonotype occurred many times. The chain employs TRBV7-2 and TRBJ2-2; D could derive from TRBD1 or TRBD2 (6 bases each). V dropped 5 bases and J dropped 8 bases, with 15 bases sitting between them. The CDR3 contains 14 residues. Germline loops: CDR1 SGHTA, CDR2 FQGNSA. The CDR3 nucleotides are TGTGCCAGCAGCCACGGGGGCTTAGATGGGGAGCTGTTTTTT. Amino acid sequence: CASSHGGLDGELFF.

The chain carries TRBV6-2 or TRBV6-3 and TRBJ2-7; 7 nucleotides align to TRBD1. The CDR3 extends over 14 amino acids. The germline V gene has CDR1 MNHEY and CDR2 SVGEGT. V lost 8 bases and J lost 2; bases outside the gene matches: 9. The chain's CDR3 is CASARGTETYEQYF. The CDR3 DNA sequence: TGTGCCAGCGCTAGAGGGACAGAGACCTACGAGCAGTACTTC.

The V and J genes are TRBV6-5 and TRBJ1-1; 7 positions agree with TRBD1. The V gene's germline CDR1 is MNHEY and CDR2 SVGAGI. V trimming: 4 bases; J trimming: 12 bases; junction bases outside the gene matches: 8. The CDR3 loop spans 12 amino acids. CDR3 residues: CASSSRTGGTFF. The CDR3 DNA reads as TGTGCCAGCAGTTCTCGGACAGGAGGGACTTTCTTT.

This clonotype was seen ten or more times. This sequence joins TRBV12-3 or TRBV12-4 and TRBJ2-7; D might be TRBD2 (6 bases). The V and J ends lost 5 bases and 2 bases respectively, with 13 bases between them. The CDR3 length is 14 residues. CDR3 coding DNA: TGTGCCAGCAGTACCGGGACTGATCCCTACGAGCAGTACTTC. Residues: CASSTGTDPYEQYF.

Ten or more counts support this clonotype. CDR3 in DNA: TGTGCCAGCAGAAAGCAGGGGGCTCAAGAGACCCAGTACTTC. It codes for CASRKQGAQETQYF. V and J are TRBV14 and TRBJ2-5; TRBD1 matches 8 bases. CDR1 is SGHDN, CDR2 FVKESK, per germline. There are 14 residues in the CDR3. With V trimmed by 6 bases and J by 2 bases, 5 bases remained unmatched. Together with reference TRBV14 and TRBJ2-5, the CDR3 gives the full variable domain: EAGVTQFPSHSVIEKGQTVTLRCDPISGHDNLYWYRRVMGKEIKFLLHFVKESKQDESGMPNNRFLAERTGGTYSTLKVQPAELEDSGVYFCASRKQGAQETQYFGPGTRLLVL.

At least ten counts were recorded for this clonotype. This sequence joins TRBV27 and TRBJ1-1, with D maybe TRBD1 (5 bases). The ends were cut back, 5 bases at V and 1 base at J, with 11 bases in the middle. Germline V gene lookup returns CDR1 MNHEY and CDR2 SMNVEV (reference sequence). This CDR3 has 14 amino acids. CDR3 in DNA: TGTGCCAGCAGTCCGACGGGACCGAACACTGAAGCTTTCTTT. Residues: CASSPTGPNTEAFF.

This clonotype was counted ten times or more. This chain uses TRBV5-6 with TRBJ1-1; perhaps TRBD1 as D (5 bases). Trimming shortened V by 2 bases and J by 5 bases, and 19 bases separated the two germline ends. The germline gives CDR1 SGHDT, CDR2 YYEEEE. The CDR3 covers 16 residues. The CDR3, as DNA: TGTGCCAGCAGCTTTGATCGGCGGGGCTCGAGGACTGAAGCTTTCTTT. It encodes CASSFDRRGSRTEAFF.

V and J are TRBV30 and TRBJ1-2, with 7 bases fitting TRBD1. This CDR3 is 14 amino acids long. Germline V gene sequence: CDR1 GTSNPN, CDR2 SVGIG (reference sequence). Trimming took 5 bases from V and 8 from J; bases not matched to a gene: 14. CDR3 in DNA: TGTGCCTGGTCGGGACAGTTGGTTGTAAGCGGCTACACCTTC. This codes for CAWSGQLVVSGYTF. Complete variable domain (other parts from reference TRBV30 and TRBJ1-2): SQTIHQWPATLVQPVGSPLSLECTVEGTSNPNLYWYRQAAGRGLQLLFYSVGIGQISSEVPQNLSASRPQDRQFILSSKKLLLSDSGFYLCAWSGQLVVSGYTFGSGTRLTVV.

This clonotype was seen ten or more times. The chain joins TRBV12-3 or TRBV12-4 to TRBJ2-7, with 9 bases that match TRBD1. This CDR3 region has 14 residues. Unmatched junction bases numbered 8, after V lost 7 bases and J lost 4 bases. The CDR3 DNA reads as TGTGCCAGCACCCCACCGGGACAGGGTTACGAGCAGTACTTC. Translating gives CASTPPGQGYEQYF.

The V and J genes are TRBV19 and TRBJ1-3; D might be TRBD1 (6 bases). The CDR3 extends over 12 amino acids. Germline V CDR1 and CDR2: LNHDA, SQIVND (reference sequence). Deletions cut 4 bases from V and 15 bases from J, with 16 bases between. CDR3 nucleotides: TGTGCCAGTAGTAAACGGACAGCCCCCGCATATTTT. The encoded protein is CASSKRTAPAYF. The full variable domain, in which reference TRBV19 and TRBJ1-3 provide the parts outside the CDR3, is DGGITQSPKYLFRKEGQNVTLSCEQNLNHDAMYWYRQDPGQGLRLIYYSQIVNDFQKGDIAEGYSVSREKKESFPLTVTSAQKNPTAFYLCASSKRTAPAYFGEGSWLTVV.

The chain combines TRBV6-2 or TRBV6-3 with TRBJ2-3; weak D call: TRBD2 (6 bases). With 6 bases removed from V and 0 bases from J, the gap between germline ends came to 13 bases. Germline V gene data show CDR1 as MNHEY and CDR2 as SVGEGT. The length of the CDR3 is 15 residues. CDR3 region: CASRSSVASTDTQYF. CDR3 DNA: TGTGCCAGCAGGTCTAGCGTCGCTAGCACAGATACGCAGTATTTT.

This clonotype was detected ten times or more. This rearrangement joins TRBV6-1 to TRBJ2-7; the D gene is possibly TRBD2 (5 bases). V shed 10 bases and J shed 6 bases, with 10 bases lying between them. Germline V CDR1 and CDR2: MNHNS, SASEGT. CDR3 length: 10 amino acids. CDR3 nucleotides: TGTGCCACGGGGTATCCCGAGCAGTACTTC. Translating it yields CATGYPEQYF.

The table lists this clonotype with many counts. The gene calls are TRBV20-1 and TRBJ1-1; D is unclear. Trimming removed 1 base at V and 1 base at J, with 16 bases between. Per germline, CDR1 DFQATT and CDR2 SNEGSKA (reference sequence). The CDR3 extends over 16 amino acids. CDR3: CSARGRRWETNTEAFF. CDR3 sequence (DNA): TGCAGTGCTAGAGGACGACGTTGGGAAACGAACACTGAAGCTTTCTTT.

This clonotype occurred many times. The chain carries TRBV27 and TRBJ1-5, with TRBD1 as a possible D gene (5 bases). Trimming removed 9 bases at V and 6 bases at J, with 12 bases between. Germline CDR1 and CDR2: MNHEY and SMNVEV (reference sequence). This CDR3 comprises 12 residues. The CDR3 loop is CARQARRQPQHF. The CDR3 DNA sequence: TGTGCCAGACAGGCTCGCCGTCAGCCCCAGCATTTT.

This clonotype was seen repeatedly, ten times or more. The chain is built from TRBV5-1 and TRBJ2-5; TRBD2 matches 15 bases. The CDR3 runs 16 residues. V was pared by 3 bases and J by 3 bases, with 3 bases of the junction left unmatched. Germline loops: CDR1 SGHRS, CDR2 YFSETQ. The CDR3 sequence is CASSYGLAGGKETQYF. DNA of the CDR3: TGCGCCAGCAGCTATGGACTAGCGGGAGGGAAAGAGACCCAGTACTTC.

The V gene is TRBV6-5, the J gene TRBJ1-3; no reliable D call. The V gene's germline CDR1 is MNHEY and CDR2 SVGAGI. The length of the CDR3 is 15 residues. Trimming cost V 0 bases and J 5 bases, with 11 bases left between them. CDR3 nucleotide sequence: TGTGCCAGCAGTTACTCGGGTAGGGAGCGAAACACCATATATTTT. Its translation is CASSYSGRERNTIYF.

This clonotype came up many times. CDR3 in amino acids: CASTDRAYEQYF. The CDR3 DNA reads TGTGCCAGCACCGACAGAGCCTACGAGCAGTACTTC. The chain employs TRBV12-3 or TRBV12-4 and TRBJ2-7; D is perhaps TRBD1 (5 bases). The CDR3 is made up of 12 amino acids. V lost 7 bases to trimming and J lost 2 bases, with 9 bases between them.

This clonotype was counted only a few times. V is TRBV7-9 and J is TRBJ1-1; D is perhaps TRBD1 (6 bases). The CDR3 runs 14 residues. With 7 bases removed from V and 3 bases from J, the gap between germline ends came to 15 bases. Germline-derived CDR1 and CDR2 are SEHNR and FQNEAQ (reference sequence). The CDR3 region is CASNEGSGDTEAFF. CDR3 nucleotide sequence: TGTGCCAGCAACGAAGGATCAGGGGACACTGAAGCTTTCTTT.

The rearrangement joins TRBV20-1 to TRBJ2-7; weak D call: TRBD1 (6 bases). CDR1 is DFQATT, CDR2 SNEGSKA, per germline (reference sequence). This CDR3 has 15 amino acids. V was trimmed by 1 base and J by 2 bases, leaving 15 bases between them. As DNA, the CDR3 is TGCAGTGCTAGAGGGACAGACTTAGCCCCCTACGAGCAGTACTTC. Its translation is CSARGTDLAPYEQYF.

The chain has TRBV6-2 or TRBV6-3 and TRBJ2-7, with D perhaps matching TRBD2 (6 bases). Germline CDR1 is MNHEY and CDR2 is SVGEGT. CDR3 length equals 13 residues. The ends were cut back, 7 bases at V and 2 bases at J, with 12 bases in the middle. The CDR3 loop is CASTDSGTYEQYF. In DNA, the CDR3 is TGTGCCAGCACCGATAGCGGAACCTACGAGCAGTACTTC.

This clonotype has ten or more counts. The chain's CDR3 is CATSRAAGSNTEAFF. CDR3 nucleotide sequence: TGTGCCACCAGCAGAGCCGCAGGGTCCAACACTGAAGCTTTCTTT. V usage is TRBV15 and J usage is TRBJ1-1; perhaps TRBD1 as D (5 bases). V lost 1 base and J 2 bases, leaving 11 bases between the germline ends. This CDR3 contains 15 residues. CDR1 LNHNV and CDR2 YYDKDF come from the germline V gene (reference sequence).

This clonotype was counted at least ten times. The chain has TRBV2 and TRBJ1-2; D not certain. This CDR3 is 11 amino acids long. V was clipped by 7 bases and J by 7 bases, with 10 bases between them. CDR1 is SNHLY, CDR2 FYNNEI, per germline. Written as DNA, the CDR3 is TGTGCCAGCAATGGATTTGCTGGCTACACCTTC. It yields the protein CASNGFAGYTF. Full variable domain (outside the CDR3, taken from reference TRBV2 and TRBJ1-2): EPEVTQTPSHQVTQMGQEVILRCVPISNHLYFYWYRQILGQKVEFLVSFYNNEISEKSEIFDDQFSVERPDGSNFTLKIRSTKLEDSAMYFCASNGFAGYTFGSGTRLTVV.

This clonotype has at least ten counts. The CDR3 bases are TGTGCCAGCAGTCCAGACGGCCTTAGCTATGGTGGGTATGGCGGGCAGTACTTC. This codes for CASSPDGLSYGGYGGQYF. This chain links TRBV12-3 or TRBV12-4 with TRBJ2-7, with D unclear. CDR3 size: 18 residues. Between the trimmed V and J ends, which lost 5 bases and 9 bases, there was a span of 32 bases.

This clonotype was detected ten times or more. The rearrangement joins TRBV15 to TRBJ2-3, with 8 positions matching TRBD2. Germline-derived CDR1 and CDR2 are LNHNV and YYDKDF (reference sequence). The CDR3 runs 17 residues. Losses at the gene ends were 4 bases for V and 0 bases for J; bases not matched to a gene: 9. The CDR3 reads CATSTRLAGISTDTQYF. CDR3 coding DNA: TGTGCCACCAGCACCAGATTAGCGGGAATAAGCACAGATACGCAGTATTTT.

The rearrangement joins TRBV6-2 or TRBV6-3 to TRBJ2-7, with TRBD2 matching over 9 bases. The junction had 6 bases not matched to a gene; V was cut back by 5 bases and J by 1 base. This CDR3 contains 15 residues. Germline values: CDR1 MNHEY, CDR2 SVGEGT. The CDR3 DNA follows: TGTGCCAGCAGTCCCAGCGGGGGGAGGTCCTACGAGCAGTACTTC. Encoded protein: CASSPSGGRSYEQYF.

Many counts were recorded for this clonotype. The chain couples TRBV6-5 to TRBJ1-5; D gene unclear. From germline, CDR1 is MNHEY and CDR2 SVGAGI. The V gene lost 2 bases and the J gene lost 5 bases, with 10 bases spanning the gap. The CDR3 runs to 14 residues. CDR3 protein: CASSYTGRDQPQHF. DNA for the CDR3: TGTGCCAGCAGTTACACCGGACGGGATCAGCCCCAGCATTTT.